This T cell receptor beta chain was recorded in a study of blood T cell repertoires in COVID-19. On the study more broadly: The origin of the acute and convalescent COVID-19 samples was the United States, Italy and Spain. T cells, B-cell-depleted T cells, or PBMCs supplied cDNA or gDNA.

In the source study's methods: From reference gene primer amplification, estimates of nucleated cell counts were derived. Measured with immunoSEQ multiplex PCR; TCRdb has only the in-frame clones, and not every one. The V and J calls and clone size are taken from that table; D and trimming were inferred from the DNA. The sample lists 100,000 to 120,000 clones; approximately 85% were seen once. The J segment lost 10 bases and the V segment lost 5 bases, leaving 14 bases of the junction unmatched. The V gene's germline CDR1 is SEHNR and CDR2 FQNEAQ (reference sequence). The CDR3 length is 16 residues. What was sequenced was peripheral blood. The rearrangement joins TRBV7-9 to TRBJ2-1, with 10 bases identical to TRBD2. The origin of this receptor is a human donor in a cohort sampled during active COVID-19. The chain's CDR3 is CASSPGTSVFIHEQFF. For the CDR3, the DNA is TGTGCCAGCAGCCCCGGGACTAGCGTTTTCATCCACGAGCAGTTCTTC.